The clone carrying this T cell receptor beta chain was seen once. These data are taken from a study of blood T cell repertoires in COVID-19. For the study at large: Sample material is recorded as cDNA or gDNA derived from T cells, B-cell-depleted T cells, or PBMCs.

Trimming shortened V by 8 bases and J by 0 bases, and 13 bases separated the two germline ends. This CDR3 is 14 amino acids long. The germline gives CDR1 MNHEY, CDR2 SVGAGI. As originally analysed: Reference gene primer amplification yielded estimated nucleated cell counts. Generated by immunoSEQ multiplex PCR, the TCRdb table keeps only in-frame clones and is missing some. Clonal size and the V and J genes are those of that table, whereas D and trimming came from the DNA. The sample carries just over 250,000 clones, 87% recorded once. The clonotype originates from a woman between 45 and 60 years old with acute or convalescent COVID-19. The chain joins TRBV6-5 to TRBJ1-1; no firm D call. Specimen: peripheral blood. CDR3 bases: TGTGCCAGCTCAAGAACAGTCATGAACACTGAAGCTTTCTTT. Encoded protein: CASSRTVMNTEAFF.